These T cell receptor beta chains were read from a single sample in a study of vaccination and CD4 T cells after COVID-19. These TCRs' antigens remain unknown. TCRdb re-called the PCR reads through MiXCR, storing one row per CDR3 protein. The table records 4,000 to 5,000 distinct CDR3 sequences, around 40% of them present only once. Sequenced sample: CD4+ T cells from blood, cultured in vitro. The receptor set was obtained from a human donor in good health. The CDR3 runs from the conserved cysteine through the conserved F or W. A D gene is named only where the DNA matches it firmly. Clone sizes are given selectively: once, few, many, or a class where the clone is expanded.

cdr3_aa: CASSESGSGVRDAQYF; cdr3_nt: TGCGCCAGCAGTGAGTCGGGTAGTGGGGTGAGAGATGCGCAGTATTTT; clone_size: NA; v_call: TRBV10-1; d_call: NA; j_call: TRBJ2-3
cdr3_aa: CASSEAPIFAAGNLYEQYF; cdr3_nt: TGTGCCAGCAGTGAAGCGCCAATCTTCGCGGCGGGCAACCTCTACGAGCAGTACTTC; clone_size: few; v_call: TRBV2; d_call: NA; j_call: TRBJ2-7
cdr3_aa: CASSPSRTFSPLHF; cdr3_nt: TGTGCCAGCAGCCCTTCCCGGACATTTTCACCCCTCCACTTT; clone_size: NA; v_call: TRBV9; d_call: NA; j_call: TRBJ1-6
cdr3_aa: CASSLSVAGNQETQYF; cdr3_nt: TGTGCCAGCAGCCTAAGCGTAGCGGGCAACCAAGAGACCCAGTACTTC; clone_size: NA; v_call: TRBV7-3; d_call: TRBD2; j_call: TRBJ2-5
cdr3_aa: CASSPGLAGTSTQYF; cdr3_nt: TGTGCCAGTAGTCCCGGACTAGCGGGTACCAGTACGCAGTATTTT; clone_size: few; v_call: TRBV19; d_call: TRBD2; j_call: TRBJ2-3
cdr3_aa: CASSQDLHNPLEGYTF; cdr3_nt: TGCGCCAGCAGCCAAGATCTCCACAACCCCTTGGAAGGCTACACCTTC; clone_size: NA; v_call: TRBV4-1; d_call: NA; j_call: TRBJ1-2
cdr3_aa: CASSELVTIYF; cdr3_nt: TGTGCCAGCAGTGAACTGGTGACCATATATTTT; clone_size: NA; v_call: TRBV6-1; d_call: NA; j_call: TRBJ1-3
cdr3_aa: CASSLAGNYGYTF; cdr3_nt: TGTGCCAGCAGTTTAGCCGGAAACTATGGCTACACCTTC; clone_size: NA; v_call: TRBV27; d_call: NA; j_call: TRBJ1-2
cdr3_aa: CSARGLDSSYNEQFF; cdr3_nt: TGCAGTGCTAGAGGGTTAGACAGCTCCTACAATGAGCAGTTCTTC; clone_size: NA; v_call: TRBV20-1; d_call: NA; j_call: TRBJ2-1
cdr3_aa: CASRNTDSSDSPLHF; cdr3_nt: TGCGCCAGCAGGAATACGGACAGTTCGGATTCACCCCTCCACTTT; clone_size: NA; v_call: TRBV5-1; d_call: NA; j_call: TRBJ1-6
cdr3_aa: CASSVGQPTGRGLYEQYF; cdr3_nt: TGTGCCAGCAGCGTGGGACAGCCAACCGGGCGGGGGCTCTACGAGCAGTACTTC; clone_size: NA; v_call: TRBV7-9; d_call: NA; j_call: TRBJ2-7
cdr3_aa: CASTGGGAGTGELFF; cdr3_nt: TGTGCCAGCACCGGAGGGGGAGCAGGCACCGGGGAGCTGTTTTTT; clone_size: NA; v_call: TRBV6-1; d_call: NA; j_call: TRBJ2-2
cdr3_aa: CASSRQGLYSPLHF; cdr3_nt: TGTGCCAGCAGCCGACAAGGGCTCTATTCACCCCTCCACTTT; clone_size: few; v_call: TRBV12-3/TRBV12-4; d_call: NA; j_call: TRBJ1-6
cdr3_aa: CASSTPQGANYGYTF; cdr3_nt: TGTGCCAGTAGTACCCCACAGGGAGCTAACTATGGCTACACCTTC; clone_size: few; v_call: TRBV19; d_call: NA; j_call: TRBJ1-2
cdr3_aa: CASVKTPTADYGYTF; cdr3_nt: TGTGCCAGCGTCAAGACCCCTACAGCTGACTATGGCTACACCTTC; clone_size: few; v_call: TRBV12-3/TRBV12-4; d_call: NA; j_call: TRBJ1-2
cdr3_aa: CASKWAPDVSTDTQYF; cdr3_nt: TGTGCCAGCAAGTGGGCTCCAGATGTTAGCACAGATACGCAGTATTTT; clone_size: NA; v_call: TRBV6-1; d_call: NA; j_call: TRBJ2-3
cdr3_aa: CASSALRGTEAFF; cdr3_nt: TGTGCCAGCAGCGCGCTCAGGGGGACTGAAGCTTTCTTT; clone_size: NA; v_call: TRBV7-3; d_call: TRBD1; j_call: TRBJ1-1
cdr3_aa: CSARDFLAGESYEQYF; cdr3_nt: TGCAGTGCTAGAGATTTCCTAGCGGGGGAATCCTACGAGCAGTACTTC; clone_size: few; v_call: TRBV20-1; d_call: TRBD2; j_call: TRBJ2-7
cdr3_aa: CASSSGGGVPPLHF; cdr3_nt: TGTGCCAGCAGCTCGGGTGGGGGCGTTCCACCCCTCCACTTT; clone_size: NA; v_call: TRBV12-3/TRBV12-4; d_call: NA; j_call: TRBJ1-6
cdr3_aa: CASSLGQGMGSPLHF; cdr3_nt: TGTGCCAGCAGCTTGGGACAGGGTATGGGGTCACCCCTCCACTTT; clone_size: few; v_call: TRBV7-9; d_call: TRBD1; j_call: TRBJ1-6
cdr3_aa: CASSSLGATEAFF; cdr3_nt: TGCGCCAGCAGCTCACTAGGGGCGACTGAAGCTTTCTTT; clone_size: NA; v_call: TRBV5-1; d_call: NA; j_call: TRBJ1-1
cdr3_aa: CGFPGGSGNTIYF; cdr3_nt: TGCGGATTTCCAGGGGGATCAGGAAACACCATATATTTT; clone_size: NA; v_call: TRBV20-1; d_call: TRBD1; j_call: TRBJ1-3
cdr3_aa: CASTARGQGRVRNQPQHF; cdr3_nt: TGTGCCAGCACCGCCCGGGGACAGGGAAGGGTAAGGAATCAGCCCCAGCATTTT; clone_size: few; v_call: TRBV2; d_call: TRBD1; j_call: TRBJ1-5
cdr3_aa: CSGNRGPTEAFF; cdr3_nt: TGCAGCGGGAACAGGGGGCCCACTGAAGCTTTCTTT; clone_size: few; v_call: TRBV29-1; d_call: TRBD1; j_call: TRBJ1-1
cdr3_aa: CASSIDREGNTEAFF; cdr3_nt: TGTGCCAGCAGCATAGACAGGGAAGGGAACACTGAAGCTTTCTTT; clone_size: NA; v_call: TRBV7-8; d_call: TRBD1; j_call: TRBJ1-1
cdr3_aa: CASSFNREVYGYTF; cdr3_nt: TGTGCCAGCAGCTTTAACAGGGAAGTCTACGGCTACACCTTC; clone_size: NA; v_call: TRBV19; d_call: NA; j_call: TRBJ1-2
cdr3_aa: CASSLGTGDVANYGYTF; cdr3_nt: TGTGCCAGCTCCCTGGGGACAGGGGACGTAGCTAACTATGGCTACACCTTC; clone_size: few; v_call: TRBV6-1; d_call: TRBD1; j_call: TRBJ1-2
cdr3_aa: CASSRGGNYGYTF; cdr3_nt: TGTGCCAGTAGTAGGGGCGGCAACTATGGCTACACCTTC; clone_size: NA; v_call: TRBV19; d_call: NA; j_call: TRBJ1-2
cdr3_aa: CASRYRDRFGEAFF; cdr3_nt: TGTGCCAGCAGATACCGGGACAGGTTCGGTGAAGCTTTCTTT; clone_size: few; v_call: TRBV27; d_call: TRBD1; j_call: TRBJ1-1
cdr3_aa: CASSLAPHTETQYF; cdr3_nt: TGTGCCAGCAGCTTAGCCCCCCATACAGAGACCCAGTACTTC; clone_size: NA; v_call: TRBV7-9; d_call: NA; j_call: TRBJ2-5
cdr3_aa: CASRTGITGELFF; cdr3_nt: TGTGCCAGCAGGACAGGGATCACCGGGGAGCTGTTTTTT; clone_size: NA; v_call: TRBV27; d_call: TRBD1; j_call: TRBJ2-2
cdr3_aa: CASTPWGVGGPYEQYF; cdr3_nt: TGTGCCAGCACACCCTGGGGGGTTGGGGGACCCTACGAGCAGTACTTC; clone_size: NA; v_call: TRBV6-1; d_call: NA; j_call: TRBJ2-7
cdr3_aa: CASSFFQALGEQYF; cdr3_nt: TGTGCCAGCAGCTTTTTCCAGGCGCTGGGCGAGCAGTACTTC; clone_size: few; v_call: TRBV7-9; d_call: NA; j_call: TRBJ2-7
cdr3_aa: CASSLDRGKAFF; cdr3_nt: TGTGCCAGCAGCTTAGATAGAGGGAAGGCTTTCTTT; clone_size: NA; v_call: TRBV11-2; d_call: NA; j_call: TRBJ1-1
cdr3_aa: CASSDNRESSYNSPLHF; cdr3_nt: TGTGCCAGCAGTGATAATAGGGAAAGCTCCTATAATTCACCCCTCCACTTT; clone_size: few; v_call: TRBV6-1; d_call: NA; j_call: TRBJ1-6
cdr3_aa: CSASPGQKNQPQHF; cdr3_nt: TGCAGTGCCAGTCCGGGACAGAAGAATCAGCCCCAGCATTTT; clone_size: NA; v_call: TRBV20-1; d_call: TRBD1; j_call: TRBJ1-5
cdr3_aa: CSARSGSYTEAFF; cdr3_nt: TGCAGTGCTAGATCAGGGAGTTACACTGAAGCTTTCTTT; clone_size: few; v_call: TRBV20-1; d_call: NA; j_call: TRBJ1-1
cdr3_aa: CSARDLGGRPGNTQYF; cdr3_nt: TGCAGTGCTAGAGATCTGGGGGGGCGGCCTGGAAATACGCAGTATTTT; clone_size: NA; v_call: TRBV20-1; d_call: NA; j_call: TRBJ2-3
cdr3_aa: CASSEFRDTEAFF; cdr3_nt: TGTGCCAGCAGTGAATTTCGGGACACTGAAGCTTTCTTT; clone_size: few; v_call: TRBV6-1; d_call: NA; j_call: TRBJ1-1
cdr3_aa: CASSPPVPGPGYTF; cdr3_nt: TGTGCCAGTAGTCCCCCGGTGCCCGGGCCGGGCTACACCTTC; clone_size: few; v_call: TRBV19; d_call: NA; j_call: TRBJ1-2
cdr3_aa: CASSRTGNPYNEQFF; cdr3_nt: TGTGCCAGCAGTCGGACAGGGAATCCCTACAATGAGCAGTTCTTC; clone_size: NA; v_call: TRBV6-1; d_call: TRBD1; j_call: TRBJ2-1
cdr3_aa: CASSIFTGGNQPQHF; cdr3_nt: TGTGCCAGTAGTATTTTTACAGGGGGCAATCAGCCCCAGCATTTT; clone_size: NA; v_call: TRBV19; d_call: TRBD1; j_call: TRBJ1-5
cdr3_aa: CAWRDGTARQVPLHF; cdr3_nt: TGTGCCTGGAGAGACGGGACAGCCCGTCAGGTACCCCTCCACTTT; clone_size: NA; v_call: TRBV30; d_call: TRBD1; j_call: TRBJ1-6
cdr3_aa: CASSDQGMGSPLHF; cdr3_nt: TGCGCCAGCAGCGACCAGGGAATGGGATCACCCCTCCACTTT; clone_size: NA; v_call: TRBV5-1; d_call: NA; j_call: TRBJ1-6